The rows below give T cell receptor beta chains drawn from one sample of a study of blood T cells in healthy people across ages. In TCRdb, the 5' RACE reads were re-called with MiXCR into one record per CDR3 protein. The sample carries 800,000 or so distinct CDR3 sequences, about 46% recorded once. Material for sequencing was blood. These receptors were collected from a man at least 80 years old in good health. Each CDR3 is given with its conserved first and last residue. A D gene is named only where the DNA matches it firmly.

TRBJ2-1	TRBV7-2	TRBD2	CASSSGLAKGNEQFF
TRBJ2-1	TRBV6-5	-	CASSSRGYEQFF
TRBJ2-7	TRBV7-2	-	CASSLSPGAEEAQYF
TRBJ1-6	TRBV7-9	TRBD1	CASSEIGTGTSPLHF
TRBJ2-7	TRBV24-1	TRBD1	CATSKGQGVHEQYF
TRBJ2-3	TRBV29-1	TRBD2	CSFGLAGATDTQYF
TRBJ2-1	TRBV27	TRBD2	CASSLSSGRPNEQFF
TRBJ1-6	TRBV7-9	-	CASSLMARDLHF
TRBJ2-5	TRBV21-1	-	CASSPPPKGRETQYF
TRBJ2-5	TRBV5-1	-	CASSLDRAGGGTQYF
TRBJ2-3	TRBV25-1	TRBD1	CASSEGTGFTGTQYF
TRBJ2-4	TRBV4-1	TRBD1	CASSILGQGDAKNIQYF
TRBJ2-1	TRBV7-3	TRBD2	CASSLQAGVNEQFF
TRBJ1-6	TRBV7-3	TRBD1	CASSLTTGSNSPLHF
TRBJ1-2	TRBV5-6	-	CASSWNPQGRISYGYTF
TRBJ1-1	TRBV28	TRBD1	CASSSTGVNTEAFF
TRBJ1-1	TRBV29-1	-	CSVVGPRVGRFGNTEAFF
TRBJ2-5	TRBV12-3/TRBV12-4	-	CASSWEQGRETQYF
TRBJ2-6	TRBV15	TRBD1	CATSRAEDRGLGGANVLTF
TRBJ2-1	TRBV28	-	CASSFAPRGSNEQFF
TRBJ2-5	TRBV27	TRBD2	CATSTSGGMDTQYF
TRBJ2-5	TRBV20-1	TRBD2	CSARTSGNMLKQYF
TRBJ2-1	TRBV5-5	-	CASSFPGSHNEQFF
TRBJ2-7	TRBV20-1	TRBD1	CSARTGAYEQYF
TRBJ2-6	TRBV5-3	TRBD1	CASPILDRGLGANVLTF
TRBJ2-1	TRBV5-1	-	CASSSGLRSSYNEQFF
TRBJ2-3	TRBV6-1	-	CAGTSFPSRSTDTQYF
TRBJ2-3	TRBV3-1	-	CASRWGSTDTQYF
TRBJ2-1	TRBV25-1	TRBD2	CASARTSGCSSYNEQFF
TRBJ2-4	TRBV29-1	TRBD2	CSAASGLAKRRNIQYF
TRBJ2-3	TRBV20-1	TRBD2	CSARDRRLAGSDTQYF
TRBJ2-1	TRBV20-1	TRBD2	CSARDRGGGGLSSYNEQFF
TRBJ1-5	TRBV7-2	-	CASSFSGDQPQHF
TRBJ1-5	TRBV6-6	-	CASSYDLSAHSNQPQHF
TRBJ2-7	TRBV12-3/TRBV12-4	-	CASRHHRSSSYEQYF
TRBJ2-4	TRBV7-6	-	CASSLRLNTELYF
TRBJ2-7	TRBV28	-	CASQAPGPYEQYF
TRBJ1-1	TRBV25-1	TRBD1	CASSSRDSPYTEAFF
TRBJ2-4	TRBV24-1	-	CATSEATDRNIQYF
TRBJ2-7	TRBV7-3	-	CASSLGGFTDAQYF
TRBJ2-3	TRBV7-3	TRBD2	CASSLVGGPVGDTQYF
TRBJ2-3	TRBV28	-	CASSSAWGEETDTQYF